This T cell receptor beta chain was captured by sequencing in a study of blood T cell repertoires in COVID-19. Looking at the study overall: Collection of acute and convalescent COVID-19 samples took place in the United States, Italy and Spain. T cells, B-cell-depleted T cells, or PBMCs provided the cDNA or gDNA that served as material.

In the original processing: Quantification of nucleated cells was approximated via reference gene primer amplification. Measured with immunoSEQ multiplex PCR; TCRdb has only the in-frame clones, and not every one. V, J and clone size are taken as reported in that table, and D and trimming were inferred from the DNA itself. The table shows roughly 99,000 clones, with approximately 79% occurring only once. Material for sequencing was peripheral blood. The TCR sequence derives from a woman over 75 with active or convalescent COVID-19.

CDR3 protein: CASSFAGLAGLHNEQFF. The DNA of the CDR3 is TGTGCCAGCAGCTTCGCCGGACTAGCGGGGCTACACAATGAGCAGTTCTTC. J is TRBJ2-1 and V is TRBV7-9; 12 nucleotides match TRBD2. From germline, CDR1 is SEHNR and CDR2 FQNEAQ (reference sequence). This CDR3 is 17 amino acids long. The V gene end was trimmed by 3 bases and the J gene end by 5 bases; junction bases not matched to a gene: 8.